What follows describes a single TCR beta chain. Its antigen is not known. Alongside a J-beta primer mix, a sample-barcoded 5' primer served in a second PCR lasting about 6 to 11 cycles. Each CDR3 protein gets one entry after TCRdb re-called the 5' RACE reads with MiXCR. The table records 1.5 million to 2 million distinct CDR3 sequences, 35% to 50% of them present only once. These data are taken from a study of blood T cells in healthy people across ages. Findings of the study overall: Observed TCR beta diversity showed a strong correlation with the percentage of naive T cells as measured by flow cytometry.

The TCR comes from a human donor in good health. Sequencing input: blood.

The DNA for the CDR3 is TGTGCCAGCAGTTGGGACAGGGGGCGAGGTGGCTACACCTTC. Its translation: CASSWDRGRGGYTF. The chain is built from TRBV6-5 and TRBJ1-2; 12 positions agree with TRBD1. CDR1 is MNHEY and CDR2 is SVGAGI in the germline V gene. With V trimmed by 4 bases and J by 7 bases, 4 bases remained unmatched. The CDR3 runs 14 residues.